This T cell receptor beta chain was sequenced for a study of beta chain features in type 1 diabetes. The study, taken as a whole, reports: Type 1 diabetes patients had TCRB CDR3s that were shorter (moderately but significantly so) in all four CD4+ subsets.

This clone has a handful of counts. As yet, its antigen is unknown. The V gene end was trimmed by 4 bases and the J gene end by 1 base; junction bases not matched to a gene: 12. Germline loops: CDR1 GTSNPN, CDR2 SVGIG (reference sequence). CDR3 size: 17 residues. The authors reverse transcribed all of the isolated RNA, so sequencing captured expressed TCRB transcripts. The data were produced by immunoSEQ multiplex PCR, yet TCRdb's version contains in-frame clones alone and is incomplete. The repertoire holds some 640,000 clones, about an eighth seen once, with roughly 0.04% in the top ten. The sequence came from a man between 18 and 35 years old with type 1 diabetes. The sample taken for sequencing was naive CD4+ T cells from blood. This rearrangement joins TRBV30 to TRBJ2-2; 7 bases line up with TRBD2. In nucleotides, the CDR3 is TGTGCCTGGAACGGTATTCTCGGCGGGGGGAACACCGGGGAGCTGTTTTTT. Translated, it gives CAWNGILGGGNTGELFF.